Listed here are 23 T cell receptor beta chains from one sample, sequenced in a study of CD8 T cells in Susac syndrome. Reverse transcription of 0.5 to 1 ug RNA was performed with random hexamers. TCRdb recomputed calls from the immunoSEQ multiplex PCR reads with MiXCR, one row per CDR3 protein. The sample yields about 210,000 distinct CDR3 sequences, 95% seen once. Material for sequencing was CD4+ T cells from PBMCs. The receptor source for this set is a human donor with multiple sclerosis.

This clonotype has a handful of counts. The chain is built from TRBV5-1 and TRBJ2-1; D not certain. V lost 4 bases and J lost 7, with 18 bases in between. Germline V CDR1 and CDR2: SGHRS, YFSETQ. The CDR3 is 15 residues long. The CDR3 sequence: CASSLVVPINNEQFF. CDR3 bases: TGCGCCAGCAGCCTGGTTGTCCCGATTAATAATGAGCAGTTCTTC.

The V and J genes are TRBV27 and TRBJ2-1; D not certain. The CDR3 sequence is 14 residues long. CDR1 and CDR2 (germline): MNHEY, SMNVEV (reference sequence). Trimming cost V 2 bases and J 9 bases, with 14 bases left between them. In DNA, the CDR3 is TGTGCCAGCAGTTTAGTTCCCACGCGAGCTGAGCAGTTCTTC. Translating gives CASSLVPTRAEQFF.

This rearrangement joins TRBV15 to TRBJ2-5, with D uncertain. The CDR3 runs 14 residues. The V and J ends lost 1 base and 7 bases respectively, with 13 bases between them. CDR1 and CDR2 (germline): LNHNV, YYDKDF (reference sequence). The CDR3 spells CATSRGAQTPTQYF. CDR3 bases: TGTGCCACCAGCAGAGGGGCCCAAACTCCGACCCAGTACTTC.

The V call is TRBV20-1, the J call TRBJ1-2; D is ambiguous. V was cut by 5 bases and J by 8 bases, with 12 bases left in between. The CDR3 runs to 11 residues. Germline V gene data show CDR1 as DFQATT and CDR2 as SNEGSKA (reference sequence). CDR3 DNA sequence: TGCAGTGCTCAACCCAGCCAGGGCTACACCTTC. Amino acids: CSAQPSQGYTF.

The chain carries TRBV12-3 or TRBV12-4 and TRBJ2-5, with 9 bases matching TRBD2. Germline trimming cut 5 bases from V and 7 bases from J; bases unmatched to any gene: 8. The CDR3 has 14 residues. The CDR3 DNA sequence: TGTGCCAGCAGTCCGGGCCATAGCGGGGGGACCCAGTACTTC. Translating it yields CASSPGHSGGTQYF.

The CDR3 sequence: CAWDFTNEQFF. The DNA of the CDR3 is TGTGCCTGGGACTTCACCAACGAGCAGTTCTTC. This sequence joins TRBV30 and TRBJ2-1; D is unclear. Trimming shortened V by 5 bases and J by 10 bases, and 12 bases separated the two germline ends. The CDR3 runs 11 residues. Germline V CDR1 and CDR2: GTSNPN, SVGIG (reference sequence).

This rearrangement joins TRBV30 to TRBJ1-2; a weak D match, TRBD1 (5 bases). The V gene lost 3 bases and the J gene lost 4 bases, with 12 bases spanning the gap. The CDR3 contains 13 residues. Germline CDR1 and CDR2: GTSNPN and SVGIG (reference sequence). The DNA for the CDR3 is TGTGCCTGGAGCTACACGGGACGCTATGGCTACACCTTC. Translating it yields CAWSYTGRYGYTF.

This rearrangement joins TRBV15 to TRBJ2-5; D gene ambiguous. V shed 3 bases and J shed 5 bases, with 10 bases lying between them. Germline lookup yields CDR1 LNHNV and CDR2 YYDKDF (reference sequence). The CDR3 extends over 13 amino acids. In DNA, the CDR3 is TGTGCCACCAGCAGGGCCTTTGGGGAGACCCAGTACTTC. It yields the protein CATSRAFGETQYF. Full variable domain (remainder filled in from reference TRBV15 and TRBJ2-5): DAMVIQNPRYQVTQFGKPVTLSCSQTLNHNVMYWYQQKSSQAPKLLFHYYDKDFNNEADTPDNFQSRRPNTSFCFLDIRSPGLGDTAMYLCATSRAFGETQYFGPGTRLLVL.

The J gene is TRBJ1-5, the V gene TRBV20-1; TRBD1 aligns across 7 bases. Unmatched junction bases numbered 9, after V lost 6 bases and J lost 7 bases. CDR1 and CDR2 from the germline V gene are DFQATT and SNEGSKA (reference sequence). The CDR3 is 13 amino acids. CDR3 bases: TGCAGTGCCAGGGGGGTCCGGGGGCAGCCCCAGCATTTT. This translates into CSARGVRGQPQHF.

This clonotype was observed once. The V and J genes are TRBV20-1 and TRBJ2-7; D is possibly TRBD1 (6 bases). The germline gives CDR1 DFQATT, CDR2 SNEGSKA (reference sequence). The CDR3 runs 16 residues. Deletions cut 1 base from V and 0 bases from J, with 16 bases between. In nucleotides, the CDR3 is TGCAGTGCTAGAGTGGGTGGGGACACAACCTCCTACGAGCAGTACTTC. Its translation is CSARVGGDTTSYEQYF.

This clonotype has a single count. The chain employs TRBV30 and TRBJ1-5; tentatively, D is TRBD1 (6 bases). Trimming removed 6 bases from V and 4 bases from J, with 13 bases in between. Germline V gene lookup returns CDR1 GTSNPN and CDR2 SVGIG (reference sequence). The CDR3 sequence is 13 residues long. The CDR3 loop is CACSTGPNQPQHF. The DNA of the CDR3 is TGTGCCTGCTCGACAGGCCCAAATCAGCCCCAGCATTTT.

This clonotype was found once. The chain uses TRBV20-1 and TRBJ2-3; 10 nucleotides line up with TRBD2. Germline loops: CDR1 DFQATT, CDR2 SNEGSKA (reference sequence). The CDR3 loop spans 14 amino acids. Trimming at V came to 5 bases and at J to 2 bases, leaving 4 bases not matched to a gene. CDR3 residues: CSAELAGPTDTQYF. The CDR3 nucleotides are TGCAGTGCTGAACTAGCGGGACCCACAGATACGCAGTATTTT.

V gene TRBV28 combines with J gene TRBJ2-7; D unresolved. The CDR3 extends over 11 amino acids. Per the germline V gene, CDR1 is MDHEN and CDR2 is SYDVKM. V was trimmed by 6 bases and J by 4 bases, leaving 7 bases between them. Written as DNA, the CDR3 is TGTGCCAGCAGCCGGGCGTACGAGCAGTACTTC. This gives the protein CASSRAYEQYF.

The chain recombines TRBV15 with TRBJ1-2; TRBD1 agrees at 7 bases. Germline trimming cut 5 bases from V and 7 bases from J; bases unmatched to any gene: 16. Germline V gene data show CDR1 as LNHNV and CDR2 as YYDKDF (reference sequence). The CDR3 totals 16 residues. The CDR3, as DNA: TGTGCCACCAGCCGATTAACCGGGACAGCCACGGGTGGCTACACCTTC. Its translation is CATSRLTGTATGGYTF.

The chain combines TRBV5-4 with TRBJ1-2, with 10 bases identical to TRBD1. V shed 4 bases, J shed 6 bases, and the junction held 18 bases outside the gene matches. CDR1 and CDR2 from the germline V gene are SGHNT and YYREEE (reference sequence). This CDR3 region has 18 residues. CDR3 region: CASSVRNRQGARFHGYTF. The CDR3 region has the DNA TGTGCCAGCAGCGTGAGAAATCGACAGGGGGCAAGATTCCATGGCTACACCTTC. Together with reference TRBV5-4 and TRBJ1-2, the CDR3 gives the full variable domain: ETGVTQSPTHLIKTRGQQVTLRCSSQSGHNTVSWYQQALGQGPQFIFQYYREEENGRGNFPPRFSGLQFPNYSSELNVNALELDDSALYLCASSVRNRQGARFHGYTFGSGTRLTVV.

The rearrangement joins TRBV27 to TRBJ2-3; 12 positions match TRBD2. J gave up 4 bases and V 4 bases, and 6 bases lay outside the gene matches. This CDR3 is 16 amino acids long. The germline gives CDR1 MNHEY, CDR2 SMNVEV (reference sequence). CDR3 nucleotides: TGTGCCAGCAGTTCCCTGACTAGCGGGAGTGCAGATACGCAGTATTTT. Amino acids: CASSSLTSGSADTQYF.

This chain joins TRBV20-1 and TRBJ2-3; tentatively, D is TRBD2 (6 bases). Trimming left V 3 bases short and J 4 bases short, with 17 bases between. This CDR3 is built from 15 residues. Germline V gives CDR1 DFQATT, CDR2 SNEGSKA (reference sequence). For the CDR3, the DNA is TGCAGTGCTAGTGTACTAGCCGCAAGCGCAGATACGCAGTATTTT. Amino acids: CSASVLAASADTQYF.

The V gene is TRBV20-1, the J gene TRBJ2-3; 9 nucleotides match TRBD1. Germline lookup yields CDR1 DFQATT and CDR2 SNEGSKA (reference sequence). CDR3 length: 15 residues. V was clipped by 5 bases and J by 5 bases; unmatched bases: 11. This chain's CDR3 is CSAEQGAIRVDTQYF. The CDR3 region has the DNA TGCAGTGCTGAACAGGGGGCAATAAGGGTAGATACGCAGTATTTT.

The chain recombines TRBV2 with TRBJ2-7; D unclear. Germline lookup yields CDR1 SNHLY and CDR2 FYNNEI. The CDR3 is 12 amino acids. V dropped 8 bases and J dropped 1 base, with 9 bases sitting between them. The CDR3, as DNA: TGTGCCAGCCGGTCCGAGTCCTACGAGCAGTACTTC. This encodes CASRSESYEQYF. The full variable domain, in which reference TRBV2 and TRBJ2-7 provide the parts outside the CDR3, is EPEVTQTPSHQVTQMGQEVILRCVPISNHLYFYWYRQILGQKVEFLVSFYNNEISEKSEIFDDQFSVERPDGSNFTLKIRSTKLEDSAMYFCASRSESYEQYFGPGTRLTVT.

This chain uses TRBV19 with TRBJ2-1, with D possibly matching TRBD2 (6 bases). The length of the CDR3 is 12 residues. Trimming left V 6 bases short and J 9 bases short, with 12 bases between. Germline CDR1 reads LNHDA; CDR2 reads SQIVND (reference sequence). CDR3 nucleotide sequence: TGTGCCAGTAGCCTAGTGGGGGGTGAGCAGTTCTTC. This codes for CASSLVGGEQFF. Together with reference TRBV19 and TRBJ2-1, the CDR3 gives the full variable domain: DGGITQSPKYLFRKEGQNVTLSCEQNLNHDAMYWYRQDPGQGLRLIYYSQIVNDFQKGDIAEGYSVSREKKESFPLTVTSAQKNPTAFYLCASSLVGGEQFFGPGTRLTVL.

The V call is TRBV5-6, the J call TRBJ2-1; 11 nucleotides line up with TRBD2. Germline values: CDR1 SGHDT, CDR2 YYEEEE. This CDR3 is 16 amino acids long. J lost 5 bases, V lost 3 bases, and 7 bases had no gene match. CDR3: CASSSPGLADHNEQFF. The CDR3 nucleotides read TGTGCCAGCAGCTCACCGGGACTAGCGGATCACAATGAGCAGTTCTTC. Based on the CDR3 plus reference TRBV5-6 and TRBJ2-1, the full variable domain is DAGVTQSPTHLIKTRGQQVTLRCSPKSGHDTVSWYQQALGQGPQFIFQYYEEEERQRGNFPDRFSGHQFPNYSSELNVNALLLGDSALYLCASSSPGLADHNEQFFGPGTRLTVL.

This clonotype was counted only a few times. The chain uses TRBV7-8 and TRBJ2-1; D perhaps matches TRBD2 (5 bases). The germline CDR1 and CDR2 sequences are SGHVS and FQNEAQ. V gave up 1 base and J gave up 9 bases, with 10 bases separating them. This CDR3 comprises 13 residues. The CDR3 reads CASSLVLAGEQFF. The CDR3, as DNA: TGTGCCAGCAGCTTAGTTCTAGCAGGTGAGCAGTTCTTC.

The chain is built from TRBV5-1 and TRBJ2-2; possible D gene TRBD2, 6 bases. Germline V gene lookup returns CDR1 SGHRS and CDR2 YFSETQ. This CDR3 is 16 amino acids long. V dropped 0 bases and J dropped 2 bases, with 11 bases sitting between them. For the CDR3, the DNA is TGCGCCAGCAGCTTGGCTTTTGCGGGAAACACCGGGGAGCTGTTTTTT. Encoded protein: CASSLAFAGNTGELFF.